Listed below are T cell receptor beta chains from one sample, sequenced in a study of blood T cell repertoires in COVID-19. The repertoire was sequenced with immunoSEQ multiplex PCR; TCRdb's copy has only in-frame clones and lacks some. This table has about 350,000 clones, about nine tenths appearing once. The material sequenced was peripheral blood. Every receptor here comes from a woman between 65 and 79 years old with COVID-19, enrolled during active disease. CDR3s include the opening cysteine and the closing phenylalanine or tryptophan. A D gene is named only where the DNA matches it firmly. A clone size is listed for some rows: how often the clone was seen (once, few, many), or a class if it is expanded.

v_call: TRBV7-3; j_call: TRBJ1-2; d_call: .; clone_size: once; cdr3_aa: CASSLAGGRAGYTF; cdr3_nt: TGTGCCAGCAGCCTAGCGGGGGGGCGGGCTGGCTACACCTTC
v_call: TRBV12-5; j_call: TRBJ1-3; d_call: TRBD1; clone_size: .; cdr3_aa: CASGSPRNRGRGPGNTIYF; cdr3_nt: TGTGCTAGTGGTTCCCCCCGAAACAGGGGACGAGGTCCTGGAAACACCATATATTTT
v_call: TRBV5-4; j_call: TRBJ1-2; d_call: TRBD1; clone_size: .; cdr3_aa: CASSFAGGSGYTF; cdr3_nt: TGTGCCAGCAGCTTCGCAGGGGGAAGTGGCTACACCTTC
v_call: TRBV5-4; j_call: TRBJ2-7; d_call: .; clone_size: .; cdr3_aa: CATHSPGPGDEQYF; cdr3_nt: TGTGCCACGCACTCTCCGGGACCAGGGGACGAGCAGTACTTC
v_call: TRBV4-3; j_call: TRBJ1-2; d_call: .; clone_size: .; cdr3_aa: CASSQDRHGNYGYTF; cdr3_nt: TGCGCCAGCAGCCAAGATAGGCACGGGAACTATGGCTACACCTTC
v_call: TRBV9; j_call: TRBJ1-1; d_call: .; clone_size: .; cdr3_aa: CASSVAEINTEAFF; cdr3_nt: TGTGCCAGCAGCGTAGCGGAGATTAACACTGAAGCTTTCTTT
v_call: TRBV3-1/TRBV3-2; j_call: TRBJ2-3; d_call: .; clone_size: .; cdr3_aa: CASSHRSDTQYF; cdr3_nt: TGTGCCAGCAGCCATCGGTCAGATACGCAGTATTTT
v_call: TRBV7-9; j_call: TRBJ2-7; d_call: .; clone_size: .; cdr3_aa: CASSLEGRRYEQYF; cdr3_nt: TGTGCCAGCAGCTTGGAGGGAAGACGCTACGAGCAGTACTTC
v_call: TRBV5-6; j_call: TRBJ1-2; d_call: .; clone_size: once; cdr3_aa: CASSGGGASNYGYTF; cdr3_nt: TGTGCCAGCAGCGGAGGGGGGGCCTCTAACTATGGCTACACCTTC
v_call: TRBV6-5; j_call: TRBJ1-6; d_call: .; clone_size: .; cdr3_aa: CASSDFQGMAPLHF; cdr3_nt: TGTGCCAGCAGCGACTTCCAGGGGATGGCACCCCTCCACTTT
v_call: TRBV2; j_call: TRBJ2-1; d_call: TRBD2; clone_size: .; cdr3_aa: CASSVDERGGNYEQFF; cdr3_nt: TGTGCCAGCAGTGTAGATGAACGGGGGGGCAACTATGAGCAGTTCTTC
v_call: TRBV6-5; j_call: TRBJ1-2; d_call: .; clone_size: .; cdr3_aa: CASRRGGPGGYTF; cdr3_nt: TGTGCCAGCCGTCGGGGGGGGCCAGGCGGCTACACCTTC
v_call: TRBV10-3; j_call: TRBJ1-1; d_call: TRBD1; clone_size: .; cdr3_aa: CAIRNPGQGAGDTEAFF; cdr3_nt: TGTGCCATCAGAAACCCGGGACAGGGGGCTGGGGACACTGAAGCTTTCTTT
v_call: TRBV2; j_call: TRBJ1-2; d_call: .; clone_size: .; cdr3_aa: CASSGREWQSYGYTF; cdr3_nt: TGTGCCAGCAGTGGAAGGGAGTGGCAGAGCTATGGCTACACCTTC
v_call: TRBV15; j_call: TRBJ1-2; d_call: .; clone_size: once; cdr3_aa: CATSRDMGAPMTNYGYTF; cdr3_nt: TGTGCCACCAGCAGAGATATGGGGGCGCCTATGACTAACTATGGCTACACCTTC
v_call: TRBV2; j_call: TRBJ1-1; d_call: .; clone_size: .; cdr3_aa: CASIAGFWGTEAFF; cdr3_nt: TGTGCCAGCATCGCGGGATTTTGGGGAACTGAAGCTTTCTTT
v_call: TRBV7-2; j_call: TRBJ1-2; d_call: .; clone_size: .; cdr3_aa: CATWTRNYGYTF; cdr3_nt: TGTGCCACATGGACACGGAACTATGGCTACACCTTC
v_call: TRBV11-3; j_call: TRBJ2-3; d_call: .; clone_size: .; cdr3_aa: CASSLGVSLRGRTDTQYF; cdr3_nt: TGTGCCAGCAGCTTGGGTGTTAGTTTGCGGGGACGCACAGATACGCAGTATTTT
v_call: TRBV14; j_call: TRBJ2-7; d_call: .; clone_size: .; cdr3_aa: CASSLRSSYEQYF; cdr3_nt: TGTGCCAGCAGCCTCCGGTCCTCCTACGAGCAGTACTTC
v_call: TRBV2; j_call: TRBJ1-2; d_call: .; clone_size: .; cdr3_aa: CASKGGGIDYGYTF; cdr3_nt: TGTGCCAGTAAGGGTGGGGGGATCGACTATGGCTACACCTTC
v_call: TRBV5-1; j_call: TRBJ2-5; d_call: TRBD1; clone_size: .; cdr3_aa: CASSPTTGTQETQYF; cdr3_nt: TGCGCCAGCAGCCCCACGACAGGGACGCAAGAGACCCAGTACTTC
v_call: TRBV3-1/TRBV3-2; j_call: TRBJ1-2; d_call: TRBD1; clone_size: few; cdr3_aa: CASSLVDRPVAGYTF; cdr3_nt: TGTGCCAGCAGCCTCGTGGACAGGCCCGTGGCCGGCTACACCTTC
v_call: TRBV5-1; j_call: TRBJ2-5; d_call: TRBD1; clone_size: .; cdr3_aa: CASSLRWTGGETQYF; cdr3_nt: TGCGCCAGCAGCTTACGCTGGACAGGGGGTGAGACCCAGTACTTC
v_call: TRBV29-1; j_call: TRBJ2-5; d_call: TRBD2; clone_size: .; cdr3_aa: CSVVASGGETQYF; cdr3_nt: TGCAGCGTTGTGGCTAGCGGGGGGGAGACCCAGTACTTC
v_call: TRBV19; j_call: TRBJ1-5; d_call: TRBD1; clone_size: .; cdr3_aa: CASSETGINQPQHF; cdr3_nt: TGTGCCAGTTCCGAGACAGGGATCAATCAGCCCCAGCATTTT
v_call: TRBV21-1; j_call: TRBJ2-2; d_call: .; clone_size: .; cdr3_aa: CASSKGWVSGGPGELFF; cdr3_nt: TGTGCCAGCAGCAAAGGTTGGGTTAGCGGGGGGCCCGGGGAGCTGTTTTTT
v_call: TRBV3-1/TRBV3-2; j_call: TRBJ1-1; d_call: .; clone_size: .; cdr3_aa: CASSETQGSAKSFF; cdr3_nt: TGTGCCAGCAGCGAAACTCAGGGGTCCGCGAAGTCTTTCTTT
v_call: TRBV7-6; j_call: TRBJ1-5; d_call: TRBD1; clone_size: .; cdr3_aa: CASSPLDRAATGGQPQHF; cdr3_nt: TGTGCCAGCAGCCCCCTGGACAGGGCTGCCACAGGGGGTCAGCCCCAGCATTTT
v_call: TRBV27; j_call: TRBJ1-2; d_call: TRBD1; clone_size: .; cdr3_aa: CASSLAPGQDYGYTF; cdr3_nt: TGTGCCAGCAGTTTAGCACCGGGACAGGACTATGGCTACACCTTC
v_call: TRBV7-8; j_call: TRBJ1-2; d_call: .; clone_size: once; cdr3_aa: CASSRESYGYTF; cdr3_nt: TGTGCCAGCAGCCGAGAGAGCTATGGCTACACCTTC
v_call: TRBV6-1; j_call: TRBJ1-2; d_call: .; clone_size: .; cdr3_aa: CASSEYREGYYGYTF; cdr3_nt: TGTGCCAGCAGTGAATACAGGGAGGGGTACTATGGCTACACCTTC
v_call: TRBV5-6; j_call: TRBJ2-1; d_call: TRBD2; clone_size: .; cdr3_aa: CASSLGLAGGYEQFF; cdr3_nt: TGTGCCAGCAGCTTGGGGTTAGCGGGGGGCTATGAGCAGTTCTTC
v_call: TRBV7-9; j_call: TRBJ1-1; d_call: TRBD1; clone_size: .; cdr3_aa: CASSSRGANTEAFF; cdr3_nt: TGTGCCAGCAGCTCCAGGGGGGCGAACACTGAAGCTTTCTTT
v_call: TRBV6-1; j_call: TRBJ1-2; d_call: .; clone_size: .; cdr3_aa: CASSEALWGGDYGYTF; cdr3_nt: TGTGCCAGCAGTGAAGCGTTGTGGGGAGGAGACTATGGCTACACCTTC
v_call: TRBV11-2; j_call: TRBJ1-2; d_call: TRBD1; clone_size: .; cdr3_aa: CASSLALSTGGNGYTF; cdr3_nt: TGTGCCAGCAGCTTAGCCCTTTCTACAGGGGGAAATGGCTACACCTTC
v_call: TRBV6-5; j_call: TRBJ1-1; d_call: .; clone_size: once; cdr3_aa: CASSYQGFTEAFF; cdr3_nt: TGTGCCAGCAGTTATCAGGGATTCACTGAAGCTTTCTTT
v_call: TRBV6-5; j_call: TRBJ2-5; d_call: .; clone_size: .; cdr3_aa: CASRLRVGETQYF; cdr3_nt: TGTGCCAGCAGACTCAGGGTTGGAGAGACCCAGTACTTC
v_call: TRBV19; j_call: TRBJ2-1; d_call: TRBD2; clone_size: once; cdr3_aa: CASITTSGGHNEQFF; cdr3_nt: TGTGCCAGTATTACGACTAGCGGGGGGCACAATGAGCAGTTCTTC
v_call: TRBV28; j_call: TRBJ2-2; d_call: .; clone_size: .; cdr3_aa: CASSFGQGRTGELFF; cdr3_nt: TGTGCCAGCAGTTTTGGGCAGGGCCGAACCGGGGAGCTGTTTTTT
v_call: TRBV28; j_call: TRBJ2-1; d_call: TRBD1; clone_size: .; cdr3_aa: CASSFYYGTDYNEQFF; cdr3_nt: TGTGCCAGCAGTTTTTACTATGGGACAGACTACAATGAGCAGTTCTTC
v_call: TRBV5-1; j_call: TRBJ1-2; d_call: TRBD1; clone_size: once; cdr3_aa: CASSLAQGTGQFVSGYTF; cdr3_nt: TGCGCCAGCAGCTTGGCGCAGGGGACAGGGCAATTCGTCTCTGGCTACACCTTC
v_call: TRBV2; j_call: TRBJ1-3; d_call: TRBD1; clone_size: .; cdr3_aa: CASSWDRADSGNTIYF; cdr3_nt: TGTGCCAGCAGTTGGGACAGGGCCGACTCTGGAAACACCATATATTTT
v_call: TRBV7-2; j_call: TRBJ1-1; d_call: .; clone_size: .; cdr3_aa: CASSLLSEVSEAFF; cdr3_nt: TGTGCCAGCAGCTTGCTCAGCGAAGTATCTGAAGCTTTCTTT
v_call: TRBV28; j_call: TRBJ1-5; d_call: .; clone_size: .; cdr3_aa: CASSHRVSNQPQHF; cdr3_nt: TGTGCCAGCAGCCACAGGGTTAGCAATCAGCCCCAGCATTTT
v_call: TRBV20-1; j_call: TRBJ1-5; d_call: .; clone_size: .; cdr3_aa: CSASGGNRGQPQHF; cdr3_nt: TGCAGTGCTAGTGGGGGAAACCGAGGGCAGCCCCAGCATTTT
v_call: TRBV4-3; j_call: TRBJ1-2; d_call: .; clone_size: medium-sized; cdr3_aa: CASSQEEGSLYGYTF; cdr3_nt: TGCGCCAGCAGCCAAGAGGAGGGGTCGTTATATGGCTACACCTTC
v_call: TRBV12-3/TRBV12-4; j_call: TRBJ1-2; d_call: .; clone_size: .; cdr3_aa: CASSLFGSGYTF; cdr3_nt: TGTGCCAGCAGTTTATTCGGTAGTGGCTACACCTTC
v_call: TRBV30; j_call: TRBJ2-7; d_call: .; clone_size: .; cdr3_aa: CAWSAPYEQYF; cdr3_nt: TGTGCCTGGAGTGCCCCTTACGAGCAGTACTTC
v_call: TRBV10-3; j_call: TRBJ1-1; d_call: TRBD1; clone_size: .; cdr3_aa: CAIRDPRQGAVNTEAFF; cdr3_nt: TGTGCCATCAGAGACCCCCGACAGGGGGCGGTGAACACTGAAGCTTTCTTT
v_call: TRBV9; j_call: TRBJ2-5; d_call: TRBD2; clone_size: .; cdr3_aa: CASSTRLAASQETQYF; cdr3_nt: TGTGCCAGCAGCACACGACTAGCGGCCTCTCAAGAGACCCAGTACTTC
v_call: TRBV5-1; j_call: TRBJ1-1; d_call: .; clone_size: .; cdr3_aa: CASSLAAVSAEAFF; cdr3_nt: TGCGCCAGCAGCTTGGCCGCAGTTAGCGCTGAAGCTTTCTTT
v_call: TRBV30; j_call: TRBJ1-1; d_call: TRBD1; clone_size: .; cdr3_aa: CAWKGRTGANTEAFF; cdr3_nt: TGTGCCTGGAAGGGTAGGACAGGAGCCAACACTGAAGCTTTCTTT
v_call: TRBV25-1; j_call: TRBJ2-7; d_call: .; clone_size: .; cdr3_aa: CASSELSGTSYEQYF; cdr3_nt: TGTGCCAGCAGTGAATTGTCAGGGACTTCCTACGAGCAGTACTTC
v_call: TRBV13; j_call: TRBJ1-1; d_call: .; clone_size: once; cdr3_aa: CASSLAAGLNTEAFF; cdr3_nt: TGTGCCAGCAGCTTAGCGGCGGGATTGAACACTGAAGCTTTCTTT
v_call: TRBV7-8; j_call: TRBJ2-2; d_call: .; clone_size: once; cdr3_aa: CASRPYGIGELFF; cdr3_nt: TGTGCCAGCAGGCCCTACGGGATCGGGGAGCTGTTTTTT
v_call: TRBV7-9; j_call: TRBJ1-5; d_call: TRBD1; clone_size: .; cdr3_aa: CASSSTRGPSNQPQHF; cdr3_nt: TGTGCCAGCAGCTCTACCAGGGGGCCCAGCAATCAGCCCCAGCATTTT
v_call: TRBV12-3/TRBV12-4; j_call: TRBJ1-5; d_call: .; clone_size: few; cdr3_aa: CASSPLNQPQHF; cdr3_nt: TGTGCCAGCAGTCCTTTAAATCAGCCCCAGCATTTT
v_call: TRBV24-1; j_call: TRBJ1-6; d_call: .; clone_size: .; cdr3_aa: CATQGSPQGRNSPLHF; cdr3_nt: TGTGCCACCCAAGGAAGTCCACAGGGAAGAAATTCACCCCTCCACTTT
v_call: TRBV3-1/TRBV3-2; j_call: TRBJ2-2; d_call: TRBD2; clone_size: .; cdr3_aa: CASSPGGSPGELFF; cdr3_nt: TGTGCCAGCAGCCCCGGGGGGTCCCCCGGGGAGCTGTTTTTT
v_call: TRBV24-1; j_call: TRBJ2-1; d_call: TRBD2; clone_size: .; cdr3_aa: CATSDSGLAGGIYEQFF; cdr3_nt: TGTGCCACCAGTGACTCCGGACTAGCGGGGGGAATCTATGAGCAGTTCTTC